The clone carrying this T cell receptor beta chain was picked up a small number of times. Its antigen is not identified. The data derive from a study of beta chain features in type 1 diabetes. Overall study findings and caveats: Shortening that was moderate but significant affected the TCRB CDR3s of Type 1 diabetes patients in all four CD4+ subsets.

Since all of the isolated RNA was reverse transcribed, expressed TCRB transcripts were what got sequenced. Clones were read by immunoSEQ multiplex PCR, and TCRdb kept only the in-frame ones, dropping some. The sample has approximately 130,000 clones, around 16% seen once. Germline V gene sequence: CDR1 SGHDT, CDR2 YYEEEE. This CDR3 has 16 residues. The ends were cut back, 4 bases at V and 12 bases at J, with 28 bases in the middle. This receptor was taken from a man between 18 and 35 years old with type 1 diabetes. This rearrangement joins TRBV5-6 to TRBJ1-2; D may be TRBD1 (6 bases). The sample comprised central memory CD4+ T cells from blood. CDR3 in amino acids: CASSRPSNALTGLDTF. As DNA, the CDR3 is TGTGCCAGCAGCCGTCCCTCCAATGCTTTAACAGGGTTAGACACCTTC. Based on the CDR3 plus reference TRBV5-6 and TRBJ1-2, the full variable domain is DAGVTQSPTHLIKTRGQQVTLRCSPKSGHDTVSWYQQALGQGPQFIFQYYEEEERQRGNFPDRFSGHQFPNYSSELNVNALLLGDSALYLCASSRPSNALTGLDTFGSGTRLTVV.